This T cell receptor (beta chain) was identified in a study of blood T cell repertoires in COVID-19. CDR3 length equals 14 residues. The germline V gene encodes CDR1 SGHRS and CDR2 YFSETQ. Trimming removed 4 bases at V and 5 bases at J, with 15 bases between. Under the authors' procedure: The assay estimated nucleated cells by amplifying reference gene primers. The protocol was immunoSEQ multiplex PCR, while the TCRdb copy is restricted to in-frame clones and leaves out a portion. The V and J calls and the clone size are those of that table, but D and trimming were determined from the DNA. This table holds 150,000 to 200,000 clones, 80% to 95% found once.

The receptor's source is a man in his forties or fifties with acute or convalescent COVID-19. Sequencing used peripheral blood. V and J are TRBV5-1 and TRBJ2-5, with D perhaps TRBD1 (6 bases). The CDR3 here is CASSERGGWETQYF. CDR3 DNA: TGCGCCAGCAGCGAACGAGGGGGTTGGGAGACCCAGTACTTC.